Below are 19 T cell receptor beta chains sequenced from a single sample in a study of T cells in localized non-small cell lung cancer. Here immunoSEQ multiplex PCR was the method, and the copy in TCRdb shows in-frame clones only, minus some. The sample has around 21,000 clones; roughly 90% are singletons. Material: peripheral blood, obtained before any cancer treatment. The receptor set was obtained from a male donor aged 60 or over with stage I squamous cell lung carcinoma.

The chain joins TRBV5-1 to TRBJ1-1; D gene uncertain. With 0 bases removed from V and 2 bases from J, the gap between germline ends came to 5 bases. Germline V gene lookup returns CDR1 SGHRS and CDR2 YFSETQ. This CDR3 comprises 13 residues. The CDR3, as DNA: TGCGCCAGCAGCTTGGACATTAACACTGAAGCTTTCTTT. Its translation is CASSLDINTEAFF. The full variable domain, its missing parts supplied by reference TRBV5-1 and TRBJ1-1, is KAGVTQTPRYLIKTRGQQVTLSCSPISGHRSVSWYQQTPGQGLQFLFEYFSETQRNKGNFPGRFSGRQFSNSRSEMNVSTLELGDSALYLCASSLDINTEAFFGQGTRLTVV.

Note on this clone: A junction end diverges from the germline sequence, so it may reflect a read error. This sequence joins TRBV7-9 and TRBJ2-5; perhaps D is TRBD1 or TRBD2 (6 bases each). This CDR3 has 12 residues. The germline V gene encodes CDR1 SEHNR and CDR2 FQNEAQ (reference sequence). Here the CDR3 reads CASSNGGTILNF. As DNA, the CDR3 is TGTGCCAGCAGCAACGGCGGGACAATCCTGAACTTC.

V usage is TRBV30 and J usage is TRBJ2-3; TRBD2 matches at 10 bases. The CDR3 is 15 amino acids. J was trimmed by 4 bases and V by 4 bases; bases with no gene match: 8. Per the germline V gene, CDR1 is GTSNPN and CDR2 is SVGIG (reference sequence). The CDR3 sequence is CAWKSSGGVADTQYF. CDR3 DNA sequence: TGTGCCTGGAAAAGCAGCGGGGGGGTGGCAGATACGCAGTATTTT.

The chain links TRBV5-6 to TRBJ2-3, with 8 bases lining up with TRBD2. The ends lost 4 bases at V and 1 base at J; junction bases unmatched: 5. Germline V gives CDR1 SGHDT, CDR2 YYEEEE. CDR3 length: 15 amino acids. The CDR3, as DNA: TGTGCCAGCAGCATGGGGCGGGGGGGCACAGATACGCAGTATTTT. Translated: CASSMGRGGTDTQYF. Complete variable domain (other parts from reference TRBV5-6 and TRBJ2-3): DAGVTQSPTHLIKTRGQQVTLRCSPKSGHDTVSWYQQALGQGPQFIFQYYEEEERQRGNFPDRFSGHQFPNYSSELNVNALLLGDSALYLCASSMGRGGTDTQYFGPGTRLTVL.

This sequence joins TRBV11-2 and TRBJ2-1; a possible D gene is TRBD2 (6 bases). This CDR3 comprises 16 residues. Trimming took off 2 bases at V and 2 bases at J, with 13 bases between the two ends. Germline CDR1 SGHAT, CDR2 FQNNGV. The CDR3 here is CASSLFGTATYNEQFF. The CDR3 DNA reads TGTGCCAGCAGCTTATTCGGGACTGCTACCTACAATGAGCAGTTCTTC. The full variable domain, its missing parts supplied by reference TRBV11-2 and TRBJ2-1, is EAGVAQSPRYKIIEKRQSVAFWCNPISGHATLYWYQQILGQGPKLLIQFQNNGVVDDSQLPKDRFSAERLKGVDSTLKIQPAKLEDSAVYLCASSLFGTATYNEQFFGPGTRLTVL.

As for this clone: At one end the junction does not follow the germline gene, possibly because of a read error. This same CDR3 is encoded by further DNA sequences in the sample. The chain has TRBV4-1 and TRBJ2-7, with TRBD2 matching 8 bases. Germline V gives CDR1 MGHRA, CDR2 YSYEKL. The CDR3 runs to 16 residues. The CDR3 protein is CASSQDGSSGANEQYF. The CDR3 region has the DNA TGTGCCAGCAGCCAAGATGGGAGTAGCGGGGCTAACGAGCAGTACTTC.

The chain joins TRBV20-1 to TRBJ1-2; D is ambiguous. Trimming removed 3 bases at V and 8 bases at J, with 10 bases between. CDR1 is DFQATT and CDR2 is SNEGSKA in the germline V gene (reference sequence). The CDR3 runs to 11 residues. The CDR3 coding sequence is TGCAGTGCTAGGGGGTCGCAGGGCTACACCTTC. Protein: CSARGSQGYTF.

V and J are TRBV11-2 and TRBJ2-3; 12 nucleotides align to TRBD2. With V trimmed by 2 bases and J by 5 bases, 8 bases remained unmatched. Germline CDR1 reads SGHAT; CDR2 reads FQNNGV. The CDR3 sequence is 17 residues long. CDR3 DNA: TGTGCCAGCAGCTTATCCCTAGCGGGGGGGCAAGAAGATACGCAGTATTTT. It is translated as CASSLSLAGGQEDTQYF.

This chain uses TRBV7-2 with TRBJ1-5; weak D call: TRBD1 (5 bases). Trimming cost V 1 base and J 4 bases, with 14 bases left between them. CDR1 and CDR2 from the germline V gene are SGHTA and FQGNSA. The CDR3 covers 16 residues. The CDR3 reads CASSLGSRVTNQPQHF. The CDR3 bases are TGTGCCAGCAGCTTAGGATCCAGGGTAACGAATCAGCCCCAGCATTTT. The whole variable domain, remainder taken from reference TRBV7-2 and TRBJ1-5, is GAGVSQSPSNKVTEKGKDVELRCDPISGHTALYWYRQSLGQGLEFLIYFQGNSAPDKSGLPSDRFSAERTGGSVSTLTIQRTQQEDSAVYLCASSLGSRVTNQPQHFGDGTRLSIL.

The chain uses TRBV5-1 and TRBJ1-4; D gene uncertain. CDR1 is SGHRS and CDR2 is YFSETQ in the germline V gene. The CDR3 has 17 amino acids. Trimming removed 0 bases at V and 2 bases at J, with 14 bases between. Here the CDR3 reads CASSLVTGRATNEKLFF. CDR3 sequence (DNA): TGCGCCAGCAGCTTGGTTACGGGGAGGGCTACTAATGAAAAACTGTTTTTT. Full variable domain (outside the CDR3, taken from reference TRBV5-1 and TRBJ1-4): KAGVTQTPRYLIKTRGQQVTLSCSPISGHRSVSWYQQTPGQGLQFLFEYFSETQRNKGNFPGRFSGRQFSNSRSEMNVSTLELGDSALYLCASSLVTGRATNEKLFFGSGTQLSVL.

This clone was recorded once. The V gene is TRBV11-2, the J gene TRBJ1-2; D not resolved. Germline CDR1 SGHAT, CDR2 FQNNGV. Trimming removed 1 base at V and 8 bases at J, with 14 bases between. The length of the CDR3 is 14 residues. This CDR3 reads CASSLGGGMIGYTF. The CDR3 nucleotides read TGTGCCAGCAGCTTAGGAGGTGGTATGATAGGCTACACCTTC.

V gene TRBV30 combines with J gene TRBJ2-6, with 9 bases lining up with TRBD2. This CDR3 spans 19 amino acids. From germline, CDR1 is GTSNPN and CDR2 SVGIG (reference sequence). The ends lost 5 bases at V and 0 bases at J; junction bases unmatched: 14. As DNA, the CDR3 is TGTGCCTGGCGCAGGGGGTCTAGCGGGACAAGCTCTGGGGCCAACGTCCTGACTTTC. It translates to CAWRRGSSGTSSGANVLTF.

The rearrangement joins TRBV6-5 to TRBJ1-6, with D possibly matching TRBD1 (5 bases). Trimming took off 5 bases at V and 9 bases at J, with 17 bases between the two ends. Per the germline V gene, CDR1 is MNHEY and CDR2 is SVGAGI. This CDR3 is built from 15 residues. CDR3 nucleotides: TGTGCCAGCAGTCTATCGGGGGTCAGGTTTTCACCCCTCCACTTT. Protein product: CASSLSGVRFSPLHF.

The V gene is TRBV6-5, the J gene TRBJ1-1, with unresolved D. Between the trimmed V and J ends, which lost 3 bases and 4 bases, there was a span of 9 bases. This CDR3 region has 13 residues. Germline values: CDR1 MNHEY, CDR2 SVGAGI. The CDR3 is CASSYFVGTEAFF. As DNA, the CDR3 is TGTGCCAGCAGTTATTTCGTAGGCACTGAAGCTTTCTTT.

This clone was seen just once. The chain uses TRBV4-2 and TRBJ2-3; the D is unclear. This CDR3 has 18 amino acids. The V end was cut by 3 bases, the J end by 1 base, with 20 bases between. In germline, CDR1 is LGHNA, CDR2 YNFKEQ. The DNA of the CDR3 is TGTGCCAGCAGCCACACCCTAACAGTTTCCTGGGGCACAGATACGCAGTATTTT. Protein: CASSHTLTVSWGTDTQYF.

The chain employs TRBV5-1 and TRBJ2-2; D ambiguous. V was clipped by 3 bases and J by 6 bases, with 6 bases between them. Germline V gene sequence: CDR1 SGHRS, CDR2 YFSETQ. The CDR3 length is 12 residues. CDR3 nucleotides: TGCGCCAGCAGCTCCGTCTCCGGGGAGCTGTTTTTT. This sequence encodes CASSSVSGELFF.

With regard to this clone: Other DNA sequences in this specimen translate into the identical CDR3. The genes are TRBV30 and TRBJ1-2; D may be TRBD1 (6 bases). The germline gives CDR1 GTSNPN, CDR2 SVGIG (reference sequence). With 2 bases removed from V and 8 bases from J, the gap between germline ends came to 15 bases. CDR3 length: 13 residues. For the CDR3, the DNA is TGTGCCTGGAGTTCACAGGGCGGGGGGGGCTACACCTTC. As protein: CAWSSQGGGGYTF.

The J gene is TRBJ1-2, the V gene TRBV29-1; D not resolved. The CDR3 is made up of 15 amino acids. The germline V gene has CDR1 SQVTM and CDR2 ANQGSEA. V gave up 6 bases and J gave up 0 bases, with 17 bases separating them. Written as DNA, the CDR3 is TGCAGCGTCTCCATCCCCACAGTTACTAACTATGGCTACACCTTC. This translates into CSVSIPTVTNYGYTF.

Here the CDR3 reads CASSFAPGATNEKLFF. Here the CDR3 DNA reads TGTGCCAGCAGCTTCGCCCCCGGGGCAACTAATGAAAAACTGTTTTTT. The rearrangement links TRBV5-6 to TRBJ1-4; unclear D gene. The V end was cut by 2 bases, the J end by 0 bases, with 11 bases between. The CDR3 loop spans 16 amino acids. Germline V gene sequence: CDR1 SGHDT, CDR2 YYEEEE.